Presented here are 28 T cell receptor beta chains from one specimen sequenced in a study of cytomegalovirus exposure and HLA in healthy donors. The PCR was carried out with 60 Vbeta primers and 13 Jbeta primers. TCRdb keeps only in-frame clones here, not all; method: immunoSEQ multiplex PCR. The sample shows 150,000 to 200,000 clones, 78% of them seen only once. Sequencing was performed on PBMCs. These receptors were obtained from a female donor in good health and CMV-seronegative.

This sequence joins TRBV11-3 and TRBJ1-6; 9 positions match TRBD1. Germline lookup yields CDR1 SGHNT and CDR2 YENEEA. This CDR3 has 17 amino acids. V lost 4 bases to trimming and J lost 0 bases; unmatched junction nucleotides: 4. In DNA form, the CDR3 reads TGTGCCAGCAGCTCCGGGACAGGGAGCTCCTATAATTCACCCCTCCACTTT. Amino acid sequence: CASSSGTGSSYNSPLHF.

The J gene is TRBJ2-7, the V gene TRBV7-9; possibly TRBD1 for D (6 bases). The CDR3 consists of 13 residues. V was shortened by 3 bases and J by 7 bases, with 13 bases between the two germline ends. Germline loops: CDR1 SEHNR, CDR2 FQNEAQ (reference sequence). Here the CDR3 DNA reads TGTGCCAGCAGCTTCCACAGGGTTCAAGAGCAGTACTTC. Amino acid sequence: CASSFHRVQEQYF.

The chain combines TRBV2 with TRBJ2-3; the D gene is possibly TRBD1 (6 bases). The CDR3 runs 15 residues. V was cut by 4 bases and J by 1 base, with 12 bases left in between. Germline-derived CDR1 and CDR2 are SNHLY and FYNNEI. The DNA of the CDR3 is TGTGCCAGCAGTGGTAGGGCAGGGGGCACAGATACGCAGTATTTT. Protein product: CASSGRAGGTDTQYF.

This chain connects TRBV15 to TRBJ2-5; 7 positions match TRBD1. The germline CDR1 and CDR2 sequences are LNHNV and YYDKDF (reference sequence). V shed 7 bases, J shed 3 bases, and the junction held 11 bases outside the gene matches. CDR3 length: 15 amino acids. The CDR3 is CATKGYRGTEETQYF. The CDR3 coding sequence is TGTGCCACCAAAGGTTACAGGGGCACTGAAGAGACCCAGTACTTC.

Only one count was recorded for this clone. V gene TRBV5-1 combines with J gene TRBJ1-3; no firm D call. The CDR3 contains 17 residues. Trimming cost V 0 bases and J 2 bases, with 15 bases left between them. Germline CDR1 is SGHRS and CDR2 is YFSETQ. The CDR3 nucleotides are TGCGCCAGCAGCTTGGAATCCCCCGGGATTGCTGGAAACACCATATATTTT. This codes for CASSLESPGIAGNTIYF.

This clone was picked up a small number of times. Different DNA sequences within this sample yield the same CDR3. The rearrangement links TRBV7-2 to TRBJ2-1, with 7 bases that match TRBD1. Germline loops: CDR1 SGHTA, CDR2 FQGNSA. This CDR3 comprises 15 residues. V lost 5 bases to trimming and J lost 4 bases; unmatched junction nucleotides: 8. CDR3 coding DNA: TGTGCCAGCAGCCCTAGACAGGGTTCTTACAATGAGCAGTTCTTC. Protein: CASSPRQGSYNEQFF.

J is TRBJ1-1 and V is TRBV11-3; D is unclear. CDR3 size: 14 residues. CDR1 is SGHNT, CDR2 YENEEA, per germline. The V end lost 1 base, the J end lost 1 base, and 7 bases lay between the germline ends. The CDR3 protein is CASSLGQSNTEAFF. DNA of the CDR3: TGTGCCAGCAGCTTAGGGCAGTCGAACACTGAAGCTTTCTTT. Full variable domain (outside the CDR3, taken from reference TRBV11-3 and TRBJ1-1): EAGVVQSPRYKIIEKKQPVAFWCNPISGHNTLYWYLQNLGQGPELLIRYENEEAVDDSQLPKDRFSAERLKGVDSTLKIQPAELGDSAVYLCASSLGQSNTEAFFGQGTRLTVV.

The chain employs TRBV7-9 and TRBJ2-1; D may be TRBD2 (6 bases). CDR1 and CDR2 (germline): SEHNR, FQNEAQ (reference sequence). This CDR3 is built from 17 residues. The germline V and J ends were trimmed by 0 bases and 4 bases, with 16 bases remaining between them. The chain's CDR3 is CASSLATGVRSYNEQFF. CDR3 DNA sequence: TGTGCCAGCAGCTTAGCCACGGGAGTTCGGTCGTACAATGAGCAGTTCTTC.

This clone came up once. In DNA, the CDR3 is TGTGCCAGCACGGGATCGGGGGGGTACACCGGGGAGCTGTTTTTT. Encoded protein: CASTGSGGYTGELFF. The chain has TRBV27 and TRBJ2-2; 8 nucleotides align to TRBD2. Per the germline V gene, CDR1 is MNHEY and CDR2 is SMNVEV (reference sequence). The CDR3 sequence is 15 residues long. The V segment lost 7 bases and the J segment 3 bases; nucleotides outside the gene matches: 7.

J is TRBJ1-1 and V is TRBV5-1; D uncertain. Germline CDR1 is SGHRS and CDR2 is YFSETQ. CDR3 size: 14 residues. V lost 2 bases to trimming and J lost 1 base, with 9 bases between them. The CDR3 loop reads CASSLHRGNTEAFF. CDR3 DNA: TGCGCCAGCAGCTTACACCGGGGGAACACTGAAGCTTTCTTT.

The CDR3 loop is CASTPLGTGLYEQYF. The CDR3 DNA sequence: TGTGCCAGCACCCCGCTCGGGACAGGACTCTACGAGCAGTACTTC. This sequence joins TRBV28 and TRBJ2-7; 8 nucleotides align to TRBD1. Per germline, CDR1 MDHEN and CDR2 SYDVKM. This CDR3 spans 15 amino acids. V was clipped by 7 bases and J by 3 bases; unmatched bases: 11.

The chain is built from TRBV7-9 and TRBJ2-1, with 8 bases that match TRBD1. The trim removed 5 bases at V and 5 bases at J, leaving 14 bases unmatched. The CDR3 covers 17 residues. The germline V gene has CDR1 SEHNR and CDR2 FQNEAQ (reference sequence). The CDR3 DNA sequence: TGTGCCAGCAGCCTTACCCTTACAGGGGGATTAGACAATGAGCAGTTCTTC. Translated: CASSLTLTGGLDNEQFF. The full variable domain, rest sourced from reference TRBV7-9 and TRBJ2-1, is DTGVSQNPRHKITKRGQNVTFRCDPISEHNRLYWYRQTLGQGPEFLTYFQNEAQLEKSRLLSDRFSAERPKGSFSTLEIQRTEQGDSAMYLCASSLTLTGGLDNEQFFGPGTRLTVL.

The rearrangement joins TRBV6-1 to TRBJ1-2, with D hard to call. Per germline, CDR1 MNHNS and CDR2 SASEGT. V dropped 6 bases and J dropped 6 bases, with 2 bases sitting between them. The CDR3 length is 9 residues. The CDR3 DNA reads TGTGCCAGCAGCGATGGCTACACCTTC. Translation: CASSDGYTF.

This clone showed up just a few times. The chain recombines TRBV7-7 with TRBJ1-3, with D unclear. Germline V gene sequence: CDR1 SSHAT, CDR2 FNYEAQ (reference sequence). The CDR3 runs 13 residues. The V gene lost 10 bases and the J gene lost 0 bases, with 10 bases spanning the gap. CDR3: CAIGSNSGNTIYF. CDR3 bases: TGTGCCATCGGGTCCAACTCTGGAAACACCATATATTTT.

CDR3 residues: CASSERCTDTQYF. CDR3 in DNA: TGTGCCAGCAGCGAGAGGTGCACAGATACGCAGTATTTT. V gene TRBV11-2 combines with J gene TRBJ2-3, with D unclear. In germline, CDR1 is SGHAT, CDR2 FQNNGV. This CDR3 contains 13 residues. V gave up 5 bases and J gave up 1 base, with 7 bases separating them.

The CDR3 spells CASSKVPQTGNTEAFF. Written as DNA, the CDR3 is TGTGCCAGCAGCAAAGTTCCTCAGACAGGTAACACTGAAGCTTTCTTT. The chain combines TRBV21-1 with TRBJ1-1; the table's D call, TRBD1, has no DNA check behind it. TRBV21-1 is a listed pseudogene. The CDR3 totals 16 residues.

This clone appeared a few times. The J gene is TRBJ1-4, the V gene TRBV5-5; the match to TRBD1 covers 10 bases. The V gene end was trimmed by 5 bases and the J gene end by 8 bases; junction bases not matched to a gene: 6. CDR1 is SGHKS and CDR2 is YYEKEE in the germline V gene (reference sequence). CDR3 length: 14 amino acids. CDR3 in DNA: TGTGCCAGCAGGCAGACAGGGGGCGGAGAAAAACTGTTTTTT. Protein sequence: CASRQTGGGEKLFF.

The chain employs TRBV4-1 and TRBJ1-2; the D is unclear. With 0 bases removed from V and 3 bases from J, the gap between germline ends came to 8 bases. CDR1 MGHRA and CDR2 YSYEKL come from the germline V gene. CDR3 length: 14 amino acids. CDR3 protein: CASSQETVDYGYTF. As DNA, the CDR3 is TGCGCCAGCAGCCAAGAAACGGTCGACTATGGCTACACCTTC.

The genes are TRBV9 and TRBJ2-7; 7 bases align to TRBD2. The V and J ends lost 4 bases and 2 bases, in that order; junction bases with no gene match: 6. Per germline, CDR1 SGDLS and CDR2 YYNGEE. This CDR3 is 14 amino acids long. Here the CDR3 reads CASSPGEGPYEQYF. DNA for the CDR3: TGTGCCAGCAGCCCGGGGGAGGGTCCCTACGAGCAGTACTTC. The full variable domain, in which reference TRBV9 and TRBJ2-7 provide the parts outside the CDR3, is DSGVTQTPKHLITATGQRVTLRCSPRSGDLSVYWYQQSLDQGLQFLIQYYNGEERAKGNILERFSAQQFPDLHSELNLSSLELGDSALYFCASSPGEGPYEQYFGPGTRLTVT.

The V call is TRBV7-3, the J call TRBJ1-2; D call uncertain. CDR1 and CDR2 (germline): SGHTA, FQGTGA. V shed 5 bases and J shed 8 bases, with 15 bases lying between them. The CDR3 sequence is 13 residues long. Written as DNA, the CDR3 is TGTGCCAGCAGCCTCGGTTCAACGGGAGGCTACACCTTC. This gives the protein CASSLGSTGGYTF.

V usage is TRBV5-1 and J usage is TRBJ2-1; 9 nucleotides align to TRBD2. The V and J ends lost 4 bases and 6 bases, in that order; junction bases with no gene match: 8. Germline loops: CDR1 SGHRS, CDR2 YFSETQ. The CDR3 is made up of 15 amino acids. DNA of the CDR3: TGCGCCAGCAGCAACCCGGGACTAGCTGGCAATGAGCAGTTCTTC. This codes for CASSNPGLAGNEQFF.

The CDR3 sequence: CASSPEAGRGNYSPLHF. The CDR3 DNA sequence: TGCGCCAGCAGCCCCGAAGCGGGCAGGGGGAATTATTCACCCCTCCACTTT. J is TRBJ1-6 and V is TRBV5-1; 7 bases agree with TRBD1. This CDR3 comprises 17 residues. Germline CDR1 is SGHRS and CDR2 is YFSETQ. Trimming cost V 4 bases and J 8 bases; bases outside gene matches: 15.

The chain uses TRBV7-9 and TRBJ1-5, with D perhaps matching TRBD1 (6 bases). CDR1 is SEHNR and CDR2 is FQNEAQ in the germline V gene (reference sequence). V lost 1 base, J lost 2 bases, and 12 bases lay in between. The CDR3 runs 16 residues. In DNA, the CDR3 is TGTGCCAGCAGCTTAGGGGGGCGTGGGGGCAATCAGCCCCAGCATTTT. Translated, it gives CASSLGGRGGNQPQHF.

CDR3 region: CASSLGLAGGIEQFF. The CDR3 nucleotides read TGCGCCAGCAGCTTGGGACTAGCGGGAGGAATTGAGCAGTTCTTC. The chain recombines TRBV5-1 with TRBJ2-1, with 13 positions matching TRBD2. The CDR3 runs to 15 residues. V shed 0 bases and J 9 bases; nucleotides not matched to a gene: 3. Germline V gene lookup returns CDR1 SGHRS and CDR2 YFSETQ.

The chain is built from TRBV10-3 and TRBJ2-7; 7 bases match TRBD1. The V segment lost 3 bases and the J segment 4 bases; nucleotides outside the gene matches: 9. In germline, CDR1 is ENHRY, CDR2 SYGVKD. This CDR3 is 15 amino acids long. CDR3 nucleotides: TGTGCCATCAGTGACCAGAGACAGGGACGATACGAGCAGTACTTC. This gives the protein CAISDQRQGRYEQYF.

In its sample, this clone was seen once. The V gene is TRBV7-8, the J gene TRBJ1-1; TRBD1 might be the D (5 bases). With 5 bases removed from V and 1 base from J, the gap between germline ends came to 11 bases. Germline V lookup: CDR1 SGHVS, CDR2 FQNEAQ. The CDR3 has 14 residues. CDR3: CASSLREGNTEAFF. The CDR3 nucleotides are TGTGCCAGCAGCCTCAGGGAGGGGAACACTGAAGCTTTCTTT.

The chain has TRBV5-1 and TRBJ2-3; 8 positions match TRBD2. Germline V gene lookup returns CDR1 SGHRS and CDR2 YFSETQ. The CDR3 consists of 16 residues. Trimming removed 0 bases from V and 2 bases from J; junction bases left unmatched: 5. Here the CDR3 reads CASSLVVGGATDTQYF. The CDR3 bases are TGCGCCAGCAGCTTGGTTGTCGGGGGGGCCACAGATACGCAGTATTTT.

This chain links TRBV18 with TRBJ2-7, with D possibly TRBD1 on 6 matching bases. CDR3 size: 15 residues. V was cut by 2 bases and J by 1 base, with 12 bases left in between. From germline, CDR1 is KGHSH and CDR2 LQKENI. The CDR3 DNA is TGTGCCAGCTCACCAAGGGTTACAGGGTCCTACGAGCAGTACTTC. Residues: CASSPRVTGSYEQYF. Full variable domain (remainder filled in from reference TRBV18 and TRBJ2-7): NAGVMQNPRHLVRRRGQEARLRCSPMKGHSHVYWYRQLPEEGLKFMVYLQKENIIDESGMPKERFSAEFPKEGPSILRIQQVVRGDSAAYFCASSPRVTGSYEQYFGPGTRLTVT.